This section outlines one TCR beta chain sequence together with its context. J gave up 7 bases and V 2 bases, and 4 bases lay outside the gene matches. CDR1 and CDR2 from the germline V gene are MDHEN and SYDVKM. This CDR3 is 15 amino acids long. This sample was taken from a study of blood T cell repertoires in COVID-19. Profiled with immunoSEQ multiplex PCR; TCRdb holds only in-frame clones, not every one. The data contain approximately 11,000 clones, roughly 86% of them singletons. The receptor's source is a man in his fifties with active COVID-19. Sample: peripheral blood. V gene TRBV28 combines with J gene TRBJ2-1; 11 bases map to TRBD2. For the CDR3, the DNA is TGTGCCAGCAGTTTAATACTAGCGGGAGTAAATGAGCAGTTCTTC. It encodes CASSLILAGVNEQFF.